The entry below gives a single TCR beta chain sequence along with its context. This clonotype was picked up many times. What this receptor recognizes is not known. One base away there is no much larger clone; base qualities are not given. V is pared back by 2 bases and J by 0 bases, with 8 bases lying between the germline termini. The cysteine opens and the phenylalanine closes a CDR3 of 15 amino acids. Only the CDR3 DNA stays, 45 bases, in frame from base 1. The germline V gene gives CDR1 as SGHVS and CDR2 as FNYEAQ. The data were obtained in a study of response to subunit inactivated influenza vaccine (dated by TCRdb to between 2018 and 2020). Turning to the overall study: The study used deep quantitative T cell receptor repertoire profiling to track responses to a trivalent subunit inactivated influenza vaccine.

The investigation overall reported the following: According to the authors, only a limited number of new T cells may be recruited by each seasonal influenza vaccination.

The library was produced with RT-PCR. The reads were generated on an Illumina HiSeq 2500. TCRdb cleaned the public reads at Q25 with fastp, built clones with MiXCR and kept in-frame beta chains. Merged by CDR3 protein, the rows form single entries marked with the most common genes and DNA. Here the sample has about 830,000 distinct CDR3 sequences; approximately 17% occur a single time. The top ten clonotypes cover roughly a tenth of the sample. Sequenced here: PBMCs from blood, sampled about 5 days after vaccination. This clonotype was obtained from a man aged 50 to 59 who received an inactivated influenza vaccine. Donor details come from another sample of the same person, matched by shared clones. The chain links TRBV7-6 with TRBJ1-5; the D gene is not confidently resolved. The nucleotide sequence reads TGTGCCAGCAGCTTAAGAGACAATAGCAATCAGCCCCAGCATTTT. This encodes CASSLRDNSNQPQHF.